This T cell receptor (beta chain) was profiled in a study of shared clonotypes between healthy human individuals. Across the whole study: Donor ages ranged 18 to 49 years: a couple of women, a few men.

Every one of the donors was a Caucasian adult that lived in Nashville, Tennessee. Generated by immunoSEQ multiplex PCR, the TCRdb table keeps only in-frame clones and is missing some. Of some 490,000 clones in the sample, around 73% are singletons; the top ten hold more than 10%. Germline loops: CDR1 SGHTA, CDR2 FQGTGA. This CDR3 has 12 amino acids. Losses at the gene ends were 5 bases for V and 9 bases for J; bases not matched to a gene: 1. V gene TRBV7-3 combines with J gene TRBJ2-1, with TRBD2 matching over 10 bases. The sequence was collected from a woman in her forties in good health. Some clones in this sample may be carry-over from other donors' samples. Input material: PBMCs. Here the CDR3 DNA reads TGTGCCAGCAGCCGGACTAGCGGTGAGCAGTTCTTC. Protein product: CASSRTSGEQFF.